This entry lists 6 T cell receptor beta chains sequenced from one sample in a study of control samples from healthy donors and cancer patients. Repertoires were generated with immunoSEQ multiplex PCR, while TCRdb's copy carries only in-frame clones and drops some. The ten most abundant clones cover 2% to 2.5% of a sample with about 210,000 clones. Material for sequencing was blood. The receptors originated from a woman in her thirties in good health.

This sequence joins TRBV7-9 and TRBJ2-5; tentative D call: TRBD1 (5 bases). Germline CDR1 SEHNR, CDR2 FQNEAQ (reference sequence). This CDR3 is 15 amino acids long. The V and J ends lost 5 bases and 1 base respectively, with 14 bases between them. The chain's CDR3 is CASSRRQSFQETQYF. The CDR3 nucleotides are TGTGCCAGCAGCCGCAGACAGAGCTTCCAAGAGACCCAGTACTTC.

The chain has TRBV21-1 and TRBJ2-1; no check of the table's D call, TRBD2, against the DNA was made. TRBV21-1 represents a pseudogene. The CDR3 contains 15 residues. The chain's CDR3 is CASSQWRSTYNEQFF. CDR3 DNA sequence: TGTGCCAGCAGCCAGTGGCGGTCTACCTACAATGAGCAGTTCTTC.

The chain recombines TRBV3-1 (or the pseudogene TRBV3-2) with TRBJ1-4, with no clear D. The germline V gene encodes CDR1 LGHDT and CDR2 YNNKEL (reference sequence). This CDR3 has 15 residues. Trimming took 3 bases from V and 0 from J, leaving 8 bases between them. DNA of the CDR3: TGTGCCAGCAGCCAGGATTGGGCAACTAATGAAAAACTGTTTTTT. Protein product: CASSQDWATNEKLFF.

V is TRBV20-1 and J is TRBJ1-1; unclear D gene. Trimming shortened V by 2 bases and J by 2 bases, and 3 bases separated the two germline ends. The CDR3 runs 11 residues. Germline lookup yields CDR1 DFQATT and CDR2 SNEGSKA (reference sequence). CDR3 loop: CSARINTEAFF. DNA for the CDR3: TGCAGTGCTAGAATCAACACTGAAGCTTTCTTT.

J is TRBJ1-5 and V is TRBV4-1, with D perhaps TRBD1 (5 bases). The CDR3 is 16 amino acids. Trimming removed 0 bases at V and 7 bases at J, with 16 bases between. Looked up from germline, CDR1 is MGHRA and CDR2 is YSYEKL. Here the CDR3 reads CASSQEPAREGQPQHF. The CDR3 bases are TGCGCCAGCAGCCAAGAACCCGCCAGGGAGGGACAGCCCCAGCATTTT.

The V call is TRBV7-2, the J call TRBJ2-2; no clear D gene. The CDR3 sequence is 15 residues long. V gave up 1 base and J gave up 4 bases, with 10 bases separating them. Germline lookup yields CDR1 SGHTA and CDR2 FQGNSA. The CDR3 here is CASSLVLGLTGELFF. CDR3 DNA sequence: TGTGCCAGCAGCTTAGTTCTAGGCCTCACCGGGGAGCTGTTTTTT.